A single sample gave rise to the 26 T cell receptor beta chains below, sequenced in a study of T cell responses to AZD1222 COVID-19 vaccine. Assay: immunoSEQ multiplex PCR; the TCRdb copy retains only in-frame clones and omits some. Among over 75,000 clones listed, roughly nine tenths were seen once. The sample here was peripheral blood, taken 28 days after the second AZD1222 dose. The receptors were sampled from an adult who received the AZD1222 COVID-19 vaccine.

The CDR3 loop reads CASTQGYAYNSPLHF. The CDR3 DNA sequence: TGTGCCAGTACCCAGGGTTATGCCTATAATTCACCCCTCCACTTT. V is TRBV19 and J is TRBJ1-6, with D maybe TRBD1 (5 bases). CDR3 length equals 15 residues. Germline values: CDR1 LNHDA, CDR2 SQIVND (reference sequence). Deletions cut 7 bases from V and 2 bases from J, with 12 bases between.

The V and J genes are TRBV3-1 (or the pseudogene TRBV3-2) and TRBJ2-5; D gene uncertain. The CDR3 length is 12 residues. V was shortened by 0 bases and J by 8 bases, with 7 bases between the two germline ends. The germline gives CDR1 LGHDT, CDR2 YNNKEL (reference sequence). CDR3 loop: CASSQEQVTQYF. The CDR3 region has the DNA TGTGCCAGCAGCCAAGAGCAAGTCACCCAGTACTTC.

The CDR3 region is CATSREVGQPQHF. CDR3 bases: TGTGCCACCAGCAGAGAGGTCGGTCAGCCCCAGCATTTT. The chain employs TRBV15 and TRBJ1-5; D is unresolved. Trimming took off 0 bases at V and 6 bases at J, with 6 bases between the two ends. Germline V gene data show CDR1 as LNHNV and CDR2 as YYDKDF (reference sequence). The CDR3 is made up of 13 amino acids.

This clone was detected once. The chain couples TRBV6-5 to TRBJ1-1; the match to TRBD1 covers 10 bases. The germline V gene encodes CDR1 MNHEY and CDR2 SVGAGI. This CDR3 is 13 amino acids long. Trimming took 4 bases from V and 5 from J; bases not matched to a gene: 1. CDR3 region: CASSLGQGTEAFF. The DNA of the CDR3 is TGTGCCAGCAGTTTGGGACAGGGGACTGAAGCTTTCTTT.

This clone was detected only once. V and J are TRBV6-5 and TRBJ1-1; TRBD1 might be the D (5 bases). V was shortened by 7 bases and J by 6 bases, with 18 bases between the two germline ends. This CDR3 is built from 14 residues. Germline lookup yields CDR1 MNHEY and CDR2 SVGAGI. The CDR3 spells CASTSPRDSSEAFF. The CDR3 region has the DNA TGTGCCAGCACCTCCCCCCGGGACTCGTCTGAAGCTTTCTTT.

This chain uses TRBV9 with TRBJ1-2; 7 bases are shared with TRBD1. From germline, CDR1 is SGDLS and CDR2 YYNGEE. CDR3 length: 13 residues. V shed 3 bases, J shed 4 bases, and the junction held 3 bases outside the gene matches. The CDR3 here is CASSAQGLYGYTF. CDR3 DNA sequence: TGTGCCAGCAGCGCACAGGGGCTCTATGGCTACACCTTC.

This chain joins TRBV9 and TRBJ2-3, with D perhaps assigned TRBD1 or TRBD2 (6 bases each). Trimming stripped 3 bases from V and 8 bases from J, with 16 bases between. This CDR3 spans 14 amino acids. Germline CDR1 and CDR2: SGDLS and YYNGEE. CDR3 sequence reads: CASSEGGLIGTQYF. Written as DNA, the CDR3 is TGTGCCAGCAGCGAAGGGGGGCTCATAGGTACGCAGTATTTT. The full variable domain, in which reference TRBV9 and TRBJ2-3 provide the parts outside the CDR3, is DSGVTQTPKHLITATGQRVTLRCSPRSGDLSVYWYQQSLDQGLQFLIQYYNGEERAKGNILERFSAQQFPDLHSELNLSSLELGDSALYFCASSEGGLIGTQYFGPGTRLTVL.

The chain is built from TRBV2 and TRBJ2-1; D is unclear. V dropped 2 bases and J dropped 9 bases, with 11 bases sitting between them. The CDR3 is made up of 13 amino acids. Per the germline V gene, CDR1 is SNHLY and CDR2 is FYNNEI. CDR3 amino acids: CASSESPNLEQFF. Here the CDR3 DNA reads TGTGCCAGCAGTGAAAGCCCCAACCTTGAGCAGTTCTTC.

The chain recombines TRBV7-9 with TRBJ1-2; 8 bases line up with TRBD1. Germline V gene sequence: CDR1 SEHNR, CDR2 FQNEAQ (reference sequence). The CDR3 length is 16 residues. J lost 4 bases, V lost 5 bases, and 12 bases had no gene match. The DNA for the CDR3 is TGTGCCAGCAGCCCGCCCCGACAGGGGATTTTCTATGGCTACACCTTC. Protein sequence: CASSPPRQGIFYGYTF.

The chain has TRBV4-3 and TRBJ2-7; 8 bases match TRBD1. The junction had 5 bases not matched to a gene; V was cut back by 1 base and J by 3 bases. The CDR3 length is 15 residues. Germline CDR1 is LGHNA and CDR2 is YSLEER. CDR3 amino acids: CASSQATGGSYEQYF. In DNA, the CDR3 is TGCGCCAGCAGCCAAGCTACAGGGGGTAGCTACGAGCAGTACTTC.

The CDR3 DNA follows: TGTGCCAGCTCACCAGAGGGGATCCGTGAAAAACTGTTTTTT. Its translation is CASSPEGIREKLFF. This chain joins TRBV18 and TRBJ1-4; the D gene is possibly TRBD1 (5 bases). V was shortened by 2 bases and J by 7 bases, with 11 bases between the two germline ends. This CDR3 is 14 amino acids long. The germline V gene encodes CDR1 KGHSH and CDR2 LQKENI.

This chain joins TRBV7-3 and TRBJ1-5, with a tentative D call TRBD1 (5 bases). The CDR3 runs to 13 residues. Trimming took off 3 bases at V and 8 bases at J, with 11 bases between the two ends. The germline CDR1 and CDR2 sequences are SGHTA and FQGTGA. In DNA, the CDR3 is TGTGCCAGCAGCTTTACAGGTTTCGAGCCCCAGCATTTT. The encoded protein is CASSFTGFEPQHF.

The chain carries TRBV2 and TRBJ1-5; no reliable D call. Germline V gene sequence: CDR1 SNHLY, CDR2 FYNNEI. There are 13 residues in the CDR3. Trimming cost V 9 bases and J 6 bases, with 15 bases left between them. CDR3 nucleotides: TGTGCCAGTAGAACTCAACCCGGTCAGCCCCAGCATTTT. Protein sequence: CASRTQPGQPQHF.

This chain connects TRBV12-3 or TRBV12-4 to TRBJ1-2; possibly TRBD1 for D (6 bases). This CDR3 contains 12 residues. V shed 6 bases and J shed 7 bases, with 12 bases lying between them. The CDR3 nucleotides are TGTGCCAGCAGACCTGGGGGCGGTGGCTACACCTTC. Residues: CASRPGGGGYTF.

The chain recombines TRBV11-2 with TRBJ2-1, with 7 bases identical to TRBD2. The ends lost 5 bases at V and 1 base at J; junction bases unmatched: 11. Germline V gives CDR1 SGHAT, CDR2 FQNNGV. There are 17 residues in the CDR3. The CDR3 DNA follows: TGTGCCAGCAGCCAATGGGGAGGGCGGGGGTCCTACAATGAGCAGTTCTTC. It codes for CASSQWGGRGSYNEQFF.

This chain connects TRBV19 to TRBJ2-3; possibly TRBD2 for D (6 bases). CDR1 is LNHDA and CDR2 is SQIVND in the germline V gene (reference sequence). This CDR3 has 15 residues. The germline V and J ends were trimmed by 9 bases and 2 bases, with 18 bases remaining between them. The CDR3, as DNA: TGTGCCAGCAAACTCTCGGGGGAATTCACAGATACGCAGTATTTT. Translated, it gives CASKLSGEFTDTQYF.

This chain joins TRBV9 and TRBJ2-2; maybe TRBD2 (5 bases). The CDR3 has 15 amino acids. Germline V gene sequence: CDR1 SGDLS, CDR2 YYNGEE. V was pared by 0 bases and J by 5 bases, with 11 bases between. CDR3 sequence reads: CASSVDRRRTGELFF. CDR3 bases: TGTGCCAGCAGCGTAGATAGGAGGAGGACCGGGGAGCTGTTTTTT.

The J gene is TRBJ1-2, the V gene TRBV3-1 (or the pseudogene TRBV3-2); 7 bases line up with TRBD1. The J segment lost 7 bases and the V segment lost 2 bases, leaving 7 bases of the junction unmatched. CDR1 and CDR2 (germline): LGHDT, YNNKEL (reference sequence). The length of the CDR3 is 14 residues. CDR3 DNA sequence: TGTGCCAGCAGCCAACCCGACAGGGACGGTGGCTACACCTTC. Translating it yields CASSQPDRDGGYTF.

CDR3 amino acids: CASSPRKADTQYF. CDR3 nucleotide sequence: TGCGCCAGCAGTCCCCGGAAGGCAGATACGCAGTATTTT. The rearrangement joins TRBV23-1 to TRBJ2-3; no definite D call. TRBV23-1 is an open reading frame, and its role is uncertain. CDR3 size: 13 residues. Trimming removed 4 bases from V and 4 bases from J, with 9 bases in between.

This clone is judged medium-sized. The gene calls are TRBV4-3 and TRBJ2-2; D possibly corresponds to TRBD2 (6 bases). This CDR3 has 18 residues. Germline V gives CDR1 LGHNA, CDR2 YSLEER. V was pared by 3 bases and J by 5 bases, with 22 bases between. In DNA form, the CDR3 reads TGCGCCAGCAGCCATCGAACGGGACTCTTCTGGGAGACCGGGGAGCTGTTTTTT. Amino acids: CASSHRTGLFWETGELFF.

This chain connects TRBV14 to TRBJ2-7; no definite D call. Germline V lookup: CDR1 SGHDN, CDR2 FVKESK. The CDR3 has 12 amino acids. The ends were cut back, 4 bases at V and 5 bases at J, with 9 bases in the middle. The CDR3 here is CASSRLRDEQYF. The CDR3 bases are TGTGCCAGCAGCCGTCTTCGGGACGAGCAGTACTTC. The complete variable domain, with remaining parts taken from reference TRBV14 and TRBJ2-7, reads EAGVTQFPSHSVIEKGQTVTLRCDPISGHDNLYWYRRVMGKEIKFLLHFVKESKQDESGMPNNRFLAERTGGTYSTLKVQPAELEDSGVYFCASSRLRDEQYFGPGTRLTVT.

The J gene is TRBJ2-3, the V gene TRBV19; D ambiguous. The CDR3 consists of 14 residues. Germline V gene sequence: CDR1 LNHDA, CDR2 SQIVND (reference sequence). The V and J ends lost 1 base and 0 bases respectively, with 5 bases between them. This chain's CDR3 is CASSIAASTDTQYF. The CDR3 region has the DNA TGTGCCAGTAGTATAGCCGCTAGCACAGATACGCAGTATTTT.

The chain is built from TRBV10-1 and TRBJ2-2; D call uncertain. The CDR3 totals 12 residues. CDR1 and CDR2 from the germline V gene are WNHNN and SYGVQD (reference sequence). The germline V and J ends were trimmed by 5 bases and 9 bases, with 10 bases remaining between them. The CDR3 region has the DNA TGCGCCAGCAGTCAAGCGTCGAGGGAGCTGTTTTTT. This sequence encodes CASSQASRELFF.

The chain combines TRBV29-1 with TRBJ2-5; the match to TRBD1 covers 7 bases. Germline V gene lookup returns CDR1 SQVTM and CDR2 ANQGSEA. V shed 8 bases and J 5 bases; nucleotides not matched to a gene: 5. CDR3 length: 11 amino acids. CDR3 sequence (DNA): TGCAGCACAGGGGATTTGGAGACCCAGTACTTC. Residues: CSTGDLETQYF.

This clone appeared a few times. The rearrangement joins TRBV5-1 to TRBJ2-1; the match to TRBD2 covers 10 bases. With 3 bases clipped from V and 4 bases from J, the junction kept 7 bases outside the gene matches. The CDR3 extends over 16 amino acids. Germline V gives CDR1 SGHRS, CDR2 YFSETQ. The chain's CDR3 is CASSWSGGAGYNEQFF. The CDR3 DNA reads TGCGCCAGCAGCTGGAGCGGGGGGGCCGGGTACAATGAGCAGTTCTTC.

This clone showed up just a few times. The rearrangement joins TRBV13 to TRBJ2-1; D perhaps matches TRBD2 (7 bases). Per germline, CDR1 PRHDT and CDR2 FYEKMQ (reference sequence). The V and J ends lost 8 bases and 0 bases respectively, with 17 bases between them. The CDR3 is 16 amino acids. The CDR3 DNA sequence: TGTGCCAGCGACTTAGGGGGGGAAAGCTCCTACAATGAGCAGTTCTTC. As protein: CASDLGGESSYNEQFF.